The rows below give T cell receptor beta chains drawn from one sample of a study of blood T cell repertoires in COVID-19. Profiled with immunoSEQ multiplex PCR; TCRdb holds only in-frame clones, not every one. In the table there are hundreds of thousands of clones, about 80% of which are singletons. Sequencing was performed on PBMCs or T cells enriched from blood (not recorded which). These TCRs come from a woman between 45 and 65 years old who had been exposed to COVID-19. Each CDR3 is given with its conserved first and last residue. Each record gives: J gene, V gene, clone size, D gene, CDR3 DNA, CDR3 protein. A D gene is named only where the DNA matches it firmly. Clone size is given for some rows only: seen once, a few or many times, or a class if the clone is expanded.

TRBJ2-1 TRBV19 - - TGTGCCAGTAGTGGAGGGGGGGGCCTAGCCTACAATGAGCAGTTCTTC CASSGGGGLAYNEQFF
TRBJ1-3 TRBV6-5 - - TGTGCCAGCAGCACACAGTCCTCTGGAAACACCATATATTTT CASSTQSSGNTIYF
TRBJ1-2 TRBV18 - TRBD1 TGTGCCAGCTCACCGGGGACAGGGGGTCCGTATGGCTACACCTTC CASSPGTGGPYGYTF
TRBJ1-3 TRBV9 - TRBD1 TGTGCCAGCAGCCCCATGGGGACAGCGGAAGGAAACACCATATATTTT CASSPMGTAEGNTIYF
TRBJ2-1 TRBV9 - TRBD2 TGTGCCAGCAGCGTAGCCGCGGGGGCCTACAATGAGCAGTTCTTC CASSVAAGAYNEQFF
TRBJ1-6 TRBV3-1/TRBV3-2 - TRBD1 TGTGCCAGCAGCCCTAGACGGGGACAGACCCTCCACTTT CASSPRRGQTLHF
TRBJ2-4 TRBV14 - TRBD2 TGTGCCAGCAGCCAATCACCTTCTAGCGGGGAAGGCAAAAACATTCAGTACTTC CASSQSPSSGEGKNIQYF
TRBJ2-3 TRBV5-4 few TRBD2 TGTGCCAGCAGCCGCTGGGGGGAGGGAGATACGCAGTATTTT CASSRWGEGDTQYF
TRBJ2-7 TRBV27 - TRBD2 TGTGCCAGCAGTATTCTAGCGGGCAGGAGCGAGCAGTACTTC CASSILAGRSEQYF
TRBJ2-2 TRBV5-1 - - TGCGCCAGCAGCCGGGGTAGCACCGGGGAGCTGTTTTTT CASSRGSTGELFF
TRBJ2-7 TRBV11-2 - - TGTGCCAGCAGCTCCCTATCCTACGAGCAGTACTTC CASSSLSYEQYF
TRBJ1-5 TRBV5-1 - - TGCGCCAGCAGCTTGGAACCCAGGGAGCCCCAGCATTTT CASSLEPREPQHF
TRBJ1-1 TRBV19 once - TGTGCCAGTAGTATAGAGCGGCAGGGTAGGGGGAAGTTGTTTAGTGAAGCTTTCTTT CASSIERQGRGKLFSEAFF
TRBJ1-3 TRBV12-2 once - TGTGCAAGGAAGAGTGGAAACACCATATATTTT CARKSGNTIYF
TRBJ1-2 TRBV28 - - TGTGCCAGCAACAGGGAAAACTATGGCTACACCTTC CASNRENYGYTF
TRBJ2-7 TRBV7-2 - TRBD2 TGTGCCAGCAGCTCCATGACTAGCGGGGCAGGGGAGCAGTACTTC CASSSMTSGAGEQYF
TRBJ1-2 TRBV7-9 - - TGTGCCAGCAGCTTAGCCCAGAACTATGGCTACACCTTC CASSLAQNYGYTF
TRBJ2-1 TRBV3-1/TRBV3-2 - - TGTGCCAGCAGTTACTGGCGGGACGGACCATCCCGTGAGCAGTTCTTC CASSYWRDGPSREQFF
TRBJ1-3 TRBV11-2 - TRBD1 TGTGCCAGCAGCCCCCGGACAGGGGCCCTCTCTGGAAACACCATATATTTT CASSPRTGALSGNTIYF
TRBJ2-3 TRBV10-3 - TRBD2 TGTGCCATCAGTAAATCCGGTGATAGCGGGCTGCAAGATACGCAGTATTTT CAISKSGDSGLQDTQYF
TRBJ1-1 TRBV30 - - TGTGCCTGGAGGGGAAACAGGGCCCCTGCCACTGAAGCTTTCTTT CAWRGNRAPATEAFF
TRBJ1-6 TRBV6-6 - - TGTGCCAGCAACCTAGGCGATTCACCCCTCCACTTT CASNLGDSPLHF
TRBJ1-1 TRBV27 - TRBD1 TGTGCCAGCAGGACGTCCGACAGGGTTGGCACTGAAGCTTTCTTT CASRTSDRVGTEAFF
TRBJ2-5 TRBV11-3 - - TGTGCCAGCAGCCTCGGGACGTTGCAGGGGGAGACCCAGTACTTC CASSLGTLQGETQYF
TRBJ1-1 TRBV19 - - TGTGCCAGTAGTATAGTTAGGAACACTGAAGCTTTCTTT CASSIVRNTEAFF
TRBJ1-2 TRBV28 - - TGTGCCAGCATCCGCGGGGAGAGGAACTATGGCTACACCTTC CASIRGERNYGYTF
TRBJ1-1 TRBV6-5 - - TGTGCCAGCCTAAGACATCAGCAGTTGAACACTGAAGCTTTCTTT CASLRHQQLNTEAFF
TRBJ1-1 TRBV14 - - TGTGCCAGCAGCCAAGTCCGGAGGACTGAAGCTTTCTTT CASSQVRRTEAFF
TRBJ1-6 TRBV5-4 - - TGTGCCAGCAGCGCAGCCGGGACAAGGAATTCACCCCTCCACTTT CASSAAGTRNSPLHF
TRBJ1-2 TRBV29-1 - TRBD1 TGCAGCGTGGGACAGGGCGGCCCCTATGGCTACACCTTC CSVGQGGPYGYTF
TRBJ1-2 TRBV4-3 few TRBD1 TGCGCCAGCAGCCAAGTCGCACAGGGGATCGGCTACACCTTC CASSQVAQGIGYTF
TRBJ2-1 TRBV7-9 - TRBD2 TGTGCCAGCAGCTTAGCGGCTAGCGGCCCGGTCAATGAGCAGTTCTTC CASSLAASGPVNEQFF
TRBJ2-3 TRBV19 - TRBD1 TGTGCCAGTAGTATGATGGGTGGACAGGGTTACACAGATACGCAGTATTTT CASSMMGGQGYTDTQYF
TRBJ1-2 TRBV5-1 - - TGCGCCAGCAGCTTAGGACAGAGCGCCCTTTATGGCTACACCTTC CASSLGQSALYGYTF
TRBJ1-4 TRBV7-9 - - TGTGCCAGCAGCTGGGGAGATGCAACTAATGAAAAACTGTTTTTT CASSWGDATNEKLFF